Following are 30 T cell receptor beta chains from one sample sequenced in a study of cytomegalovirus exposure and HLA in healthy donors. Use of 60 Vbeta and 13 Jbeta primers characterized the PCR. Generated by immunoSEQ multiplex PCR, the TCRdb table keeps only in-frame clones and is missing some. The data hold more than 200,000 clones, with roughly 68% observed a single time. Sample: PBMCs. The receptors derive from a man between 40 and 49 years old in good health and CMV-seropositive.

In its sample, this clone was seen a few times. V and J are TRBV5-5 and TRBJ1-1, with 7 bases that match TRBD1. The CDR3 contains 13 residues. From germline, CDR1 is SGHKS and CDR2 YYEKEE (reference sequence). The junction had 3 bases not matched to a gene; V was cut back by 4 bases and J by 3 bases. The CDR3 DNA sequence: TGTGCCAGCAGCAGTACAGGGGACACTGAAGCTTTCTTT. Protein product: CASSSTGDTEAFF.

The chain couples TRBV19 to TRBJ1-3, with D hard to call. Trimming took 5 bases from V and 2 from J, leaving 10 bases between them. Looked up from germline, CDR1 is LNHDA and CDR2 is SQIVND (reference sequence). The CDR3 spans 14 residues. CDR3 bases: TGTGCCAGTAGTGAAGACTGGGCTGGAAACACCATATATTTT. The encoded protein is CASSEDWAGNTIYF.

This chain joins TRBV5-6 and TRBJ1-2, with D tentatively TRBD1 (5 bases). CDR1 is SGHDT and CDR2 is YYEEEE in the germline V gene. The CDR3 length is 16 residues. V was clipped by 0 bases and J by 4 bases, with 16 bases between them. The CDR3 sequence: CASSLGRFQGLYGYTF. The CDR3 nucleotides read TGTGCCAGCAGCTTGGGAAGGTTTCAGGGCCTCTATGGCTACACCTTC. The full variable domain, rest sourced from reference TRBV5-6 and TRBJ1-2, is DAGVTQSPTHLIKTRGQQVTLRCSPKSGHDTVSWYQQALGQGPQFIFQYYEEEERQRGNFPDRFSGHQFPNYSSELNVNALLLGDSALYLCASSLGRFQGLYGYTFGSGTRLTVV.

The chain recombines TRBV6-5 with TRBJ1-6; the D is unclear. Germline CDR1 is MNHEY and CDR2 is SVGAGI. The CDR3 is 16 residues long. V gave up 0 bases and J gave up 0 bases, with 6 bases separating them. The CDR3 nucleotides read TGTGCCAGCAGTTACTCGAGGAGCTCCTATAATTCACCCCTCCACTTT. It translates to CASSYSRSSYNSPLHF.

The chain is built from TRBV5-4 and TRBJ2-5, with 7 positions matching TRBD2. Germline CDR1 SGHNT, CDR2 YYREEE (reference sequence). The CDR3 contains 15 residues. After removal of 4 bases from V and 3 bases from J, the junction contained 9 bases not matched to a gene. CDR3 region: CASSMVGGAEETQYF. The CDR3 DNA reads TGTGCCAGCAGCATGGTGGGAGGGGCAGAAGAGACCCAGTACTTC.

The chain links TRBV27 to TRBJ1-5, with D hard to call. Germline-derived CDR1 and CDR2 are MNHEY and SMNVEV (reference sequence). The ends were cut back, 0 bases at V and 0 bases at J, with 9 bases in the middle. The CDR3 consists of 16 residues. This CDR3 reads CASSLSGGYSNQPQHF. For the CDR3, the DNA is TGTGCCAGCAGTTTATCGGGAGGATATAGCAATCAGCCCCAGCATTTT.

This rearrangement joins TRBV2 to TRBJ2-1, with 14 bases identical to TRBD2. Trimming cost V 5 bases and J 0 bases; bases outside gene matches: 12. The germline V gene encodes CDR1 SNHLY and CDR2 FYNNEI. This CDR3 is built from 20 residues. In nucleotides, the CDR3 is TGTGCCAGCAGTCCCGGGACTAGCGGGGGTACCCTAAGCTCCTACAATGAGCAGTTCTTC. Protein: CASSPGTSGGTLSSYNEQFF. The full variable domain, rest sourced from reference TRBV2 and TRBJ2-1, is EPEVTQTPSHQVTQMGQEVILRCVPISNHLYFYWYRQILGQKVEFLVSFYNNEISEKSEIFDDQFSVERPDGSNFTLKIRSTKLEDSAMYFCASSPGTSGGTLSSYNEQFFGPGTRLTVL.

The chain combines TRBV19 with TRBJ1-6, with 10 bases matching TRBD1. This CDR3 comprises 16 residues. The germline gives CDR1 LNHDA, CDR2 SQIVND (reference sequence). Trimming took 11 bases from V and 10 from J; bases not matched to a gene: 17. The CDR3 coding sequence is TGTGCCGCCCGGGACAGGGGCGCTCCTGAGGGATCACCCCTCCACTTT. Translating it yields CAARDRGAPEGSPLHF.

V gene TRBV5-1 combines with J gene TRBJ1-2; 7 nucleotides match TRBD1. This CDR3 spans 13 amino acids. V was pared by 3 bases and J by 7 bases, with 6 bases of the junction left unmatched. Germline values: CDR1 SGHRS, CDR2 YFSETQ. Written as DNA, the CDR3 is TGCGCCAGCAGCTCGGGACAGCGGGCTGGCTACACCTTC. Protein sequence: CASSSGQRAGYTF.

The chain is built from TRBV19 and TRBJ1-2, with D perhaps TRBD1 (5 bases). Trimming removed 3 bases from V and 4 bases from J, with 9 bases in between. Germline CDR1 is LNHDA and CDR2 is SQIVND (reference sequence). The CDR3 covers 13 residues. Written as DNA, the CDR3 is TGTGCCAGTAGTATGGGGCTGGGCTATGGCTACACCTTC. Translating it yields CASSMGLGYGYTF.

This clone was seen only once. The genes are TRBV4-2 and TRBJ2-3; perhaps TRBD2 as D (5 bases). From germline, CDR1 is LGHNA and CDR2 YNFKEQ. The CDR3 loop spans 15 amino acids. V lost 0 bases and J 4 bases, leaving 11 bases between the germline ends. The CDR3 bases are TGTGCCAGCAGCCAAGAGTCCGCGCGGGCAGATACGCAGTATTTT. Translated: CASSQESARADTQYF.

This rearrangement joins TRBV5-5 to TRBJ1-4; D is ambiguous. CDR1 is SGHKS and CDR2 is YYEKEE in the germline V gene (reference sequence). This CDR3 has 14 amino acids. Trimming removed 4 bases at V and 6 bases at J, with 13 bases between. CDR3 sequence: CASSQWTEDEKLFF. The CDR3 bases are TGTGCCAGCAGCCAATGGACGGAGGATGAAAAACTGTTTTTT.

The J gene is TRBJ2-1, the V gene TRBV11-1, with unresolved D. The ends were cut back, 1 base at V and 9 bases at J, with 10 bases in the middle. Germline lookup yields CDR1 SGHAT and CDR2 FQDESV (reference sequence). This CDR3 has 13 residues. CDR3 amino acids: CASSLGKPGEQFF. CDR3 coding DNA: TGTGCCAGCAGCTTAGGAAAGCCGGGTGAGCAGTTCTTC.

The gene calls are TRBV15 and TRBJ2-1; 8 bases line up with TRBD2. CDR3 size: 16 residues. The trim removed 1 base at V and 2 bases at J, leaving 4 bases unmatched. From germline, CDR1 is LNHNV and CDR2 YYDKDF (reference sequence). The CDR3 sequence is CATSRVSAGAYNEQFF. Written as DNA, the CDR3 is TGTGCCACCAGCAGAGTGTCAGCGGGGGCCTACAATGAGCAGTTCTTC.

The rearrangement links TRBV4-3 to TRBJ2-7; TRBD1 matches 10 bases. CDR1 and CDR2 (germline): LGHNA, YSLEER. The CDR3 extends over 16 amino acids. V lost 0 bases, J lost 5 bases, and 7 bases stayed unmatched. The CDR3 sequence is CASSQERTGGEDEQYF. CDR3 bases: TGCGCCAGCAGCCAAGAACGGACAGGGGGAGAAGACGAGCAGTACTTC.

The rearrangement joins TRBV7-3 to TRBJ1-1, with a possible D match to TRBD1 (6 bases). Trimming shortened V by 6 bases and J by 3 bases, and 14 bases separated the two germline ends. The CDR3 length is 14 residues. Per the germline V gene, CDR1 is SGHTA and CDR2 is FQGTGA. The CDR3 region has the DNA TGTGCCAGCAGTCGCCGCTCAGGGGACACTGAAGCTTTCTTT. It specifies CASSRRSGDTEAFF.

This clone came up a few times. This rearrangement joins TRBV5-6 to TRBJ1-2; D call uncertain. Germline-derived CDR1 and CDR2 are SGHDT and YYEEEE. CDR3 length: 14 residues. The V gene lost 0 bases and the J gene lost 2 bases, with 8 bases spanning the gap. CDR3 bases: TGTGCCAGCAGCTTGGAAGGCAGGAACTATGGCTACACCTTC. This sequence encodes CASSLEGRNYGYTF.

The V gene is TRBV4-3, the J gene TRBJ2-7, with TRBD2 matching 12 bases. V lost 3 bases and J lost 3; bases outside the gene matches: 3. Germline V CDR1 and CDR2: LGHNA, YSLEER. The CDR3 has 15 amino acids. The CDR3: CASSQATSGGYEQYF. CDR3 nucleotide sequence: TGCGCCAGCAGCCAGGCGACTAGCGGGGGCTACGAGCAGTACTTC.

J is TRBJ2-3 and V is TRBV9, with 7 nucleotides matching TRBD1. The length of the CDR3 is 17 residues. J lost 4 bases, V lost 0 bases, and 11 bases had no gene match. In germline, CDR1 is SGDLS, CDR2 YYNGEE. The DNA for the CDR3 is TGTGCCAGCAGCGTAGCTGTTAGGGACAGTGGCCCAGATACGCAGTATTTT. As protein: CASSVAVRDSGPDTQYF.

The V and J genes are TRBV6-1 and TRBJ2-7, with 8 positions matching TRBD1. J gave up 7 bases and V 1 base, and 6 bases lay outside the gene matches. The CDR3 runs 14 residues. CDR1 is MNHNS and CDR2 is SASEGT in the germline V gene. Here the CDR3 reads CASSEGAGGREQYF. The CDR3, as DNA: TGTGCCAGCAGTGAAGGGGCAGGGGGCCGGGAGCAGTACTTC.

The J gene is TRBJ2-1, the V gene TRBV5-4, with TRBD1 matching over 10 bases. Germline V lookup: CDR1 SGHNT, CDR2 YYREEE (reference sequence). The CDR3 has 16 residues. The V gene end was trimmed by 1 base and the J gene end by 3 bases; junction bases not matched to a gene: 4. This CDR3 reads CASSLRTGGNYNEQFF. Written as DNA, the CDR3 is TGTGCCAGCAGCTTGCGGACAGGGGGAAACTACAATGAGCAGTTCTTC.

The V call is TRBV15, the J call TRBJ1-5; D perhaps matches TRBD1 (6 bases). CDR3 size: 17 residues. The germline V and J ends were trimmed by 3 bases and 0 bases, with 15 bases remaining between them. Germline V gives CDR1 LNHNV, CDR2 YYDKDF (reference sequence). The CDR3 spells CATSSAHGQNSNQPQHF. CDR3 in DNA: TGTGCCACCAGCAGCGCCCACGGACAGAATAGCAATCAGCCCCAGCATTTT.

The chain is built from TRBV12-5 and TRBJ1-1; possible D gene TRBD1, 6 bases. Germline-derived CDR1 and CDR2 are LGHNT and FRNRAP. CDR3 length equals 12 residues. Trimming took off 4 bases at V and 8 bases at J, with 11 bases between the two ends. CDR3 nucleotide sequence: TGTGCTAGTGGTTCCCCCGGACAGGAAGCTTTCTTT. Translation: CASGSPGQEAFF.

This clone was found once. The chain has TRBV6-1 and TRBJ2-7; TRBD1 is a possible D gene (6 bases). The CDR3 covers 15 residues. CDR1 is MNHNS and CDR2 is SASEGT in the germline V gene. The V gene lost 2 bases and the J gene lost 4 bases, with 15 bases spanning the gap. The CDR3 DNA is TGTGCCAGCAGTGAATTGGGGGCCACTGCTTACGAGCAGTACTTC. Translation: CASSELGATAYEQYF.

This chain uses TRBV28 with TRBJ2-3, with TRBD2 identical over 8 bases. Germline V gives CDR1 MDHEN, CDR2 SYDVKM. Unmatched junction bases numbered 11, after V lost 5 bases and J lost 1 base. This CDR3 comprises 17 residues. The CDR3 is CASSPLLAGYRTDTQYF. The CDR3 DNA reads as TGTGCCAGCAGTCCCCTGCTAGCGGGCTACCGCACAGATACGCAGTATTTT.

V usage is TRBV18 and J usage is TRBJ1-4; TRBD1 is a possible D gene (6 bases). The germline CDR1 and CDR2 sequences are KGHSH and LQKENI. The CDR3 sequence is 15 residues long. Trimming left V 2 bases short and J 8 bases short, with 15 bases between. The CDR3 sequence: CASSPEGGTQEKLFF. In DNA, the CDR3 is TGTGCCAGCTCACCAGAAGGGGGTACTCAGGAAAAACTGTTTTTT.

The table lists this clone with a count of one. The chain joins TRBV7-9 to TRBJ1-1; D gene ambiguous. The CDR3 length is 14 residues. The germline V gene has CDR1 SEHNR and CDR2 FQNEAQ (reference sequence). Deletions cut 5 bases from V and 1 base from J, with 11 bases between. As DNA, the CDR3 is TGTGCCAGCAGCCCCGAACTAGGGAACACTGAAGCTTTCTTT. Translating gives CASSPELGNTEAFF.

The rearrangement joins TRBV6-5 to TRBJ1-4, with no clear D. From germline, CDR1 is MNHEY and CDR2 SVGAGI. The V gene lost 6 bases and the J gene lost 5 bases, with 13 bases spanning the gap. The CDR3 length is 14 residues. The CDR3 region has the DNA TGTGCCAGCAGAAGAACCCCACAGAATGAAAAACTGTTTTTT. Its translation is CASRRTPQNEKLFF.

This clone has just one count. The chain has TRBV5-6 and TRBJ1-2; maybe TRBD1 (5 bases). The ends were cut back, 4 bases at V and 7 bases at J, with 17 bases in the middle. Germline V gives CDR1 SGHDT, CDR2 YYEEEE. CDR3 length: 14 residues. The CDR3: CASSRGTVGTGYTF. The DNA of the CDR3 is TGTGCCAGCAGCCGGGGGACCGTTGGAACTGGCTACACCTTC.

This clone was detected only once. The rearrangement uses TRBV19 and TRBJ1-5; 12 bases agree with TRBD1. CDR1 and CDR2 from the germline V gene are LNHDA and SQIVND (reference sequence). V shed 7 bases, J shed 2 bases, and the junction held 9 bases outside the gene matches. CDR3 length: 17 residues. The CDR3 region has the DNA TGTGCCAGTACCTCCGGGACAGGGGGCCAGGGCAATCAGCCCCAGCATTTT. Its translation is CASTSGTGGQGNQPQHF. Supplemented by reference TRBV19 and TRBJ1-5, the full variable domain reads DGGITQSPKYLFRKEGQNVTLSCEQNLNHDAMYWYRQDPGQGLRLIYYSQIVNDFQKGDIAEGYSVSREKKESFPLTVTSAQKNPTAFYLCASTSGTGGQGNQPQHFGDGTRLSIL.